The 9 T cell receptor beta chains reported below all come from one sample, sequenced in a study of blood T cell repertoires in COVID-19. Only in-frame clones appear in the TCRdb table, and some are missing; sequencing was by immunoSEQ multiplex PCR. The sample lists 350,000 to 400,000 clones, under 90% occurring once. What was sequenced was PBMCs or T cells enriched from blood (not recorded which). The receptors originated from a woman aged 25 to 39 who had recovered from COVID-19.

V usage is TRBV7-9 and J usage is TRBJ1-3, with no clear D. Germline V CDR1 and CDR2: SEHNR, FQNEAQ (reference sequence). This CDR3 comprises 12 residues. With 2 bases removed from V and 8 bases from J, the gap between germline ends came to 7 bases. The CDR3 loop reads CASSLSVDTIYF. In DNA form, the CDR3 reads TGTGCCAGCAGCTTATCAGTCGACACCATATATTTT.

The V and J genes are TRBV28 and TRBJ2-1; 9 bases match TRBD1. V was pared by 5 bases and J by 3 bases, with 5 bases of the junction left unmatched. Germline V CDR1 and CDR2: MDHEN, SYDVKM. CDR3 length: 15 amino acids. CDR3 DNA sequence: TGTGCCAGCAGTACAGGGGGCGCTGACTACAATGAGCAGTTCTTC. Translation: CASSTGGADYNEQFF.

This clone was picked up one time. The rearrangement links TRBV7-6 to TRBJ2-2, with 7 bases that match TRBD2. V was pared by 3 bases and J by 6 bases, with 1 base of the junction left unmatched. This CDR3 has 13 residues. Germline CDR1 SGHVS, CDR2 FNYEAQ. DNA of the CDR3: TGTGCCAGCAGCTTTCTAGCGGCCGGGGAGCTGTTTTTT. It translates to CASSFLAAGELFF. The full variable domain, with the rest looked up from reference TRBV7-6 and TRBJ2-2, is GAGVSQSPRYKVTKRGQDVALRCDPISGHVSLYWYRQALGQGPEFLTYFNYEAQQDKSGLPNDRFSAERPEGSISTLTIQRTEQRDSAMYRCASSFLAAGELFFGEGSRLTVL.

This chain connects TRBV10-3 to TRBJ2-7; 8 bases line up with TRBD1. CDR1 is ENHRY, CDR2 SYGVKD, per germline. The CDR3 totals 14 residues. V lost 7 bases and J lost 1; bases outside the gene matches: 6. CDR3 coding DNA: TGTGCCATCACCGATAGGGACAGGTCCTACGAGCAGTACTTC. Protein sequence: CAITDRDRSYEQYF.

V gene TRBV20-1 combines with J gene TRBJ2-5; D is unclear. Germline CDR1 DFQATT, CDR2 SNEGSKA (reference sequence). The CDR3 has 11 amino acids. V dropped 6 bases and J dropped 2 bases, with 7 bases sitting between them. The CDR3 is CSATDQETQYF. In DNA, the CDR3 is TGCAGTGCCACAGATCAAGAGACCCAGTACTTC.

This clone has more than one count but fewer than ten. The V gene is TRBV11-3, the J gene TRBJ2-2; the D gene is possibly TRBD2 (5 bases). Trimming shortened V by 0 bases and J by 1 base, and 9 bases separated the two germline ends. This CDR3 region has 16 residues. The germline CDR1 and CDR2 sequences are SGHNT and YENEEA. The CDR3 DNA reads TGTGCCAGCAGCTTAGATAGCGCTCAGAACACCGGGGAGCTGTTTTTT. As protein: CASSLDSAQNTGELFF.

The V and J genes are TRBV5-6 and TRBJ1-5; D gene ambiguous. V was pared by 0 bases and J by 5 bases, with 6 bases between. Germline V gene lookup returns CDR1 SGHDT and CDR2 YYEEEE. This CDR3 region has 13 residues. CDR3 protein: CASSLEQDQPQHF. For the CDR3, the DNA is TGTGCCAGCAGCTTGGAACAAGATCAGCCCCAGCATTTT.

This sequence joins TRBV6-5 and TRBJ2-3; TRBD2 matches 13 bases. CDR3 size: 15 residues. The J segment lost 6 bases and the V segment lost 5 bases, leaving 5 bases of the junction unmatched. The germline V gene encodes CDR1 MNHEY and CDR2 SVGAGI. The CDR3 protein is CASSRTSGSSDTQYF. DNA of the CDR3: TGTGCCAGCAGTCGGACTAGCGGGAGCTCCGATACGCAGTATTTT.

CDR3 DNA: TGTGCCAGCAGTCCCACAGGGGGCTCATCAGCCTACGAGCAGTACTTC. It encodes CASSPTGGSSAYEQYF. The chain uses TRBV19 and TRBJ2-7; 9 bases fit TRBD1. V lost 9 bases, J lost 2 bases, and 14 bases stayed unmatched. In germline, CDR1 is LNHDA, CDR2 SQIVND (reference sequence). This CDR3 comprises 16 residues.